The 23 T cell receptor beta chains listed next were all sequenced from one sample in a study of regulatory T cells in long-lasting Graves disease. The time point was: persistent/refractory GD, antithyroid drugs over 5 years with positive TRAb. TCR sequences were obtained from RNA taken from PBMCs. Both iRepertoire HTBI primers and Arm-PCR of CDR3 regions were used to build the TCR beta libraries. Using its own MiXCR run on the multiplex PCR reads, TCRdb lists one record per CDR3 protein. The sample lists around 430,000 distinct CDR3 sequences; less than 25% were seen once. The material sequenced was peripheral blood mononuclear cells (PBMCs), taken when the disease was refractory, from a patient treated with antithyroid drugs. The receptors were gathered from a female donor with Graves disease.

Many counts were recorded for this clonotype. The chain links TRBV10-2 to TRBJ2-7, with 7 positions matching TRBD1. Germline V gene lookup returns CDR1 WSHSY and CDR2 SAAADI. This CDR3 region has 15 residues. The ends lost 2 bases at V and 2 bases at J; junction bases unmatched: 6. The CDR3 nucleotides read TGCGCCAGCAGTGAGAGACAGGGCGGACCCTACGAGCAGTACTTC. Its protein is CASSERQGGPYEQYF.

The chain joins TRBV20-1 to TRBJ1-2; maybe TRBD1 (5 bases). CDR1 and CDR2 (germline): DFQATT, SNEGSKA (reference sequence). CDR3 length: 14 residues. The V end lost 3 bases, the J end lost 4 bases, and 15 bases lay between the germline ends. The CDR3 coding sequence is TGCAGTGCTAGTCTCCCCGGGGGGGGCTATGGCTACACCTTC. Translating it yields CSASLPGGGYGYTF.

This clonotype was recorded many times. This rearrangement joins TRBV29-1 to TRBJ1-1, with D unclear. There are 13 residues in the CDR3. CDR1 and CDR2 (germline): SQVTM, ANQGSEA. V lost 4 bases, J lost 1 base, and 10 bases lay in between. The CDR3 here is CSVGGLRNTEAFF. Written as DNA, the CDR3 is TGCAGCGTTGGAGGGCTCAGGAACACTGAAGCTTTCTTT.

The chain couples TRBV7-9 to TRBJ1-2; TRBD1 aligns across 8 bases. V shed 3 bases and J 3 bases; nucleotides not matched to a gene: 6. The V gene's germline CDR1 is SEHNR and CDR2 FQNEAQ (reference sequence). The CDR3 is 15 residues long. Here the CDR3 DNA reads TGTGCCAGCAGCTTCCCAGGGGGCCAGGACTATGGCTACACCTTC. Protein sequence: CASSFPGGQDYGYTF.

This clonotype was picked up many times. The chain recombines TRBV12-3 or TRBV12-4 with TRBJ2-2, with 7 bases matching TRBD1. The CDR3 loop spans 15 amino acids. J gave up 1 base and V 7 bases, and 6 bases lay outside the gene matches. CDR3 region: CASNQDRENTGELFF. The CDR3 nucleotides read TGTGCCAGCAACCAAGACAGGGAGAACACCGGGGAGCTGTTTTTT.

CDR3 bases: TGTGCCAGCAGTTTTACGACAGCTCTCACCGGGGAGCTGTTTTTT. This gives the protein CASSFTTALTGELFF. The chain carries TRBV7-9 and TRBJ2-2, with a weak D call TRBD1 (5 bases). The V end lost 6 bases, the J end lost 4 bases, and 15 bases lay between the germline ends. This CDR3 is built from 15 residues. Germline loops: CDR1 SEHNR, CDR2 FQNEAQ (reference sequence).

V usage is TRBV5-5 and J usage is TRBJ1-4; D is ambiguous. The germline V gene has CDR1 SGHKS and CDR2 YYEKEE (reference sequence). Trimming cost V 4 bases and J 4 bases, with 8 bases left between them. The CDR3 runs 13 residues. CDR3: CASSPHYNEKLFF. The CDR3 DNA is TGTGCCAGCAGCCCTCACTATAATGAAAAACTGTTTTTT. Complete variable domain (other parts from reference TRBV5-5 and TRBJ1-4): DAGVTQSPTHLIKTRGQQVTLRCSPISGHKSVSWYQQVLGQGPQFIFQYYEKEERGRGNFPDRFSARQFPNYSSELNVNALLLGDSALYLCASSPHYNEKLFFGSGTQLSVL.

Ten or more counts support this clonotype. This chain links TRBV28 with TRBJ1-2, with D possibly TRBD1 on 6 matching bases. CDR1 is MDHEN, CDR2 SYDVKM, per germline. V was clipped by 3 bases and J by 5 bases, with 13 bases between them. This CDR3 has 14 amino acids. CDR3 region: CASSFPGTTYGYTF. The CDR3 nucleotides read TGTGCCAGCAGTTTCCCCGGGACAACTTATGGCTACACCTTC.

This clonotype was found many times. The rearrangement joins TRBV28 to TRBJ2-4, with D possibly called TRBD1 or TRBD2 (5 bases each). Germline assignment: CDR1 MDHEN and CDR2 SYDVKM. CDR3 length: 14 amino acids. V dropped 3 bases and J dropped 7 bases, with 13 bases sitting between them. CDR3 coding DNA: TGTGCCAGCAGTTTCGGGGCTAGCAAGAACATTCAGTACTTC. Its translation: CASSFGASKNIQYF.

The CDR3 DNA reads as TGTGCCAGCAGTTACGTATCTAGCACAGATACGCAGTATTTT. Amino acid sequence: CASSYVSSTDTQYF. The V and J genes are TRBV6-9 and TRBJ2-3, with D uncertain. This CDR3 region has 14 residues. V was cut by 3 bases and J by 0 bases, with 7 bases left in between. The germline gives CDR1 MNHGY, CDR2 SVAAGI.

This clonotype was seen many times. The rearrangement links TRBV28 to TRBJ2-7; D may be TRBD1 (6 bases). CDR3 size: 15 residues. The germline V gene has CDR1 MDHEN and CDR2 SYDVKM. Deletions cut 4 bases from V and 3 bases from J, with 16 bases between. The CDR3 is CASSSLQGFIYEQYF. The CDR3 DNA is TGTGCCAGCAGTTCGTTACAGGGATTTATCTACGAGCAGTACTTC.

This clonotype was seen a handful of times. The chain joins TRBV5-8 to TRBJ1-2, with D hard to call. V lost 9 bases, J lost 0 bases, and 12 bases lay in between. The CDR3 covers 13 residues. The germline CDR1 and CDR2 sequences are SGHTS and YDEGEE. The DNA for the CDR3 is TGTGCCATCACTTACGCCGCTAACTATGGCTACACCTTC. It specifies CAITYAANYGYTF.

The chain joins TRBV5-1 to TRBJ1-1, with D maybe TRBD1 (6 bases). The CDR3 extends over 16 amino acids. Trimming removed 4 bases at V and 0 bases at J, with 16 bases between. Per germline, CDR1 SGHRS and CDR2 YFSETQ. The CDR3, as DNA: TGCGCCAGCAGCCTCACAGGGAGAGGGGTGAACACTGAAGCTTTCTTT. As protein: CASSLTGRGVNTEAFF.

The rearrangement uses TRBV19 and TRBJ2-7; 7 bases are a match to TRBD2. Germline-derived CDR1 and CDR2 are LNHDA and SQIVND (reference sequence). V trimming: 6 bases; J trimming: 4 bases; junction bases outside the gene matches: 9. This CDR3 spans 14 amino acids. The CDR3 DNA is TGTGCCAGTAGCCCCTTGATCGGGGGGTACGAGCAGTACTTC. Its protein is CASSPLIGGYEQYF. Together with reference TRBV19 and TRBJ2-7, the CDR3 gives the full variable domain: DGGITQSPKYLFRKEGQNVTLSCEQNLNHDAMYWYRQDPGQGLRLIYYSQIVNDFQKGDIAEGYSVSREKKESFPLTVTSAQKNPTAFYLCASSPLIGGYEQYFGPGTRLTVT.

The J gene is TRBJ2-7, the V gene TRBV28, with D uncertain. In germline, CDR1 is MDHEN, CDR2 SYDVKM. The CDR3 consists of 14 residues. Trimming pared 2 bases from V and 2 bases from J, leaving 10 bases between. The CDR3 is CASSLGARPYEQYF. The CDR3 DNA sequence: TGTGCCAGCAGTTTAGGAGCCCGGCCCTACGAGCAGTACTTC.

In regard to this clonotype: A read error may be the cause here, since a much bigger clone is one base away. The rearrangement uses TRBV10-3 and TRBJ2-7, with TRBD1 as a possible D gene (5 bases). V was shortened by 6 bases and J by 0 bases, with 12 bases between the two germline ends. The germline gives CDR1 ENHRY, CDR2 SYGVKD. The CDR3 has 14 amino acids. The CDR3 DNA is TGTGCCATCAGGGAACCGGACAACTCCTACGAGCAGTACTTC. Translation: CAIREPDNSYEQYF.

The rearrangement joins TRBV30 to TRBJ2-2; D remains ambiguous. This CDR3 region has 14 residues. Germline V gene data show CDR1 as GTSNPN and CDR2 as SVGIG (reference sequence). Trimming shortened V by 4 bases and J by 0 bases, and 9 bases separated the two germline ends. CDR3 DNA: TGTGCCTGGAAAAACGGGCCGAACACCGGGGAGCTGTTTTTT. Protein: CAWKNGPNTGELFF.

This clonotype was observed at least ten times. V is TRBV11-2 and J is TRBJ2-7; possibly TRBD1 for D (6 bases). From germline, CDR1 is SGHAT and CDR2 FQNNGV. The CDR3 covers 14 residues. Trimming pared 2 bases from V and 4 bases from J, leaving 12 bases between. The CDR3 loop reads CASSLMGAGYEQYF. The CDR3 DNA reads TGTGCCAGCAGCTTAATGGGGGCTGGATACGAGCAGTACTTC.

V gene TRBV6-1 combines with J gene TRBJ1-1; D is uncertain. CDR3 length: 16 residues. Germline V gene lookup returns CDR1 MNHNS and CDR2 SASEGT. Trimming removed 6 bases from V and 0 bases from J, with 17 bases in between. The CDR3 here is CASRRPTREVNTEAFF. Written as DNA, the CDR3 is TGTGCCAGCAGGCGACCTACGAGGGAGGTGAACACTGAAGCTTTCTTT.

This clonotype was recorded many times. The DNA of the CDR3 is TGCAGTGCTAAAGGACCTCTAGCCTACGAGCAGTACTTC. Translation: CSAKGPLAYEQYF. The chain has TRBV20-1 and TRBJ2-7; D is unclear. The CDR3 spans 13 residues. V was pared by 4 bases and J by 2 bases, with 12 bases between. Germline CDR1 DFQATT, CDR2 SNEGSKA (reference sequence).

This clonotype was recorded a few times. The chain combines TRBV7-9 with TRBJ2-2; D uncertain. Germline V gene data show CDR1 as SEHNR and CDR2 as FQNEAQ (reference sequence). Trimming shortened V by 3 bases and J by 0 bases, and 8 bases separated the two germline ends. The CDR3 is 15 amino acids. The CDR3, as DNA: TGTGCCAGCAGCTTGTCTTATCCGAACACCGGGGAGCTGTTTTTT. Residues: CASSLSYPNTGELFF.

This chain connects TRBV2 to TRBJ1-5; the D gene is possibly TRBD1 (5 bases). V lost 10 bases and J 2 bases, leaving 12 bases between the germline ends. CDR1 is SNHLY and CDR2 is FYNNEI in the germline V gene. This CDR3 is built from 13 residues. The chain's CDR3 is CATGGWGNQPQHF. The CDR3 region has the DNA TGTGCCACTGGGGGTTGGGGCAATCAGCCCCAGCATTTT.

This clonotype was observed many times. CDR3 DNA sequence: TGTGCCAGCAGCGCCACCGGGACCCCTGAAGCTTTCTTT. Amino acid sequence: CASSATGTPEAFF. The chain uses TRBV6-1 and TRBJ1-1, with a tentative D call TRBD1 (5 bases). The CDR3 runs 13 residues. V shed 6 bases and J shed 6 bases, with 14 bases lying between them. Germline CDR1 reads MNHNS; CDR2 reads SASEGT.